One and the same sample provided the 4 T cell receptor beta chains below, sequenced in a study of blood T cell repertoires in COVID-19 (dated by TCRdb to about 2020). Libraries were built with the immunoSEQ multiplex PCR assay. In TCRdb, the immuneACCESS table is reduced to in-frame sequences with V and J assigned. These tables do not hold every clone; where another copy was compared, an unresolved V gene accounts for under half, and the others remain unexplained. The table for this sample lists about 160,000 clones; approximately 82% of them were counted only once. Approximately 12% of the sample is in the top ten clones. Sequencing input: peripheral blood. Receptor source: a man in his 70s who had recovered from COVID-19.

This clone was recorded once. V usage is TRBV19 and J usage is TRBJ2-7; 10 positions agree with TRBD1. From germline, CDR1 is LNHDA and CDR2 SQIVND (reference sequence). Trimming took 5 bases from V and 1 from J; bases not matched to a gene: 5. This CDR3 comprises 15 residues. CDR3 bases: TGTGCCAGTAGTTCAGTGGGACAGGGGTCCTACGAGCAGTACTTC. Protein: CASSSVGQGSYEQYF.

This chain joins TRBV6-5 and TRBJ2-7, with TRBD2 identical over 8 bases. CDR3 length: 16 amino acids. Germline assignment: CDR1 MNHEY and CDR2 SVGAGI. The trim removed 2 bases at V and 7 bases at J, leaving 13 bases unmatched. The CDR3 protein is CASSYRRAGGHREQYF. The CDR3 region has the DNA TGTGCCAGCAGTTACCGACGGGCGGGAGGCCATAGGGAGCAGTACTTC.

The chain carries TRBV2 and TRBJ2-2; 10 bases align to TRBD2. The length of the CDR3 is 17 residues. Per the germline V gene, CDR1 is SNHLY and CDR2 is FYNNEI. The V segment lost 3 bases and the J segment 4 bases; nucleotides outside the gene matches: 8. CDR3 nucleotides: TGTGCCAGCAGTGAGGTCGGACTAGCGGCCCGCACCGGGGAGCTGTTTTTT. Encoded protein: CASSEVGLAARTGELFF. Filled out from reference TRBV2 and TRBJ2-2, the complete variable domain reads EPEVTQTPSHQVTQMGQEVILRCVPISNHLYFYWYRQILGQKVEFLVSFYNNEISEKSEIFDDQFSVERPDGSNFTLKIRSTKLEDSAMYFCASSEVGLAARTGELFFGEGSRLTVL.

V is TRBV18 and J is TRBJ1-4; 12 positions match TRBD1. The germline V gene has CDR1 KGHSH and CDR2 LQKENI. V gave up 4 bases and J gave up 4 bases; unmatched junction bases: 4. The CDR3 contains 16 residues. The CDR3 sequence is CASSLGQGASNEKLFF. The CDR3 DNA sequence: TGTGCCAGCTCACTGGGACAGGGGGCGAGTAATGAAAAACTGTTTTTT.